This T cell receptor beta chain was sequenced in a study of T cell repertoires in cytomegalovirus infection. General study results and limits: CMV-specific HLA-C-restricted TCR beta clonotypes dominated the ex vivo response.

Concerning this clonotype itself: Its antigen is not known.

Each CDR3 protein is one row after TCRdb ran MiXCR on the reads. The table has some 300,000 distinct CDR3 sequences, roughly 16% seen once; the top ten hold around 11%. V lost 4 bases, J lost 0 bases, and 5 bases stayed unmatched. CDR3 length equals 15 residues. CDR1 MGHDK and CDR2 SYGVNS come from the germline V gene. The clonotype comes from a human donor in good health (CMV status not recorded). Some clones in this sample may be carry-over from other donors' samples. The genes are TRBV25-1 and TRBJ1-1; 7 positions match TRBD1. Sequenced: PBMCs. CDR3 in amino acids: CASSADTGVNTEAFF. In DNA form, the CDR3 reads TGTGCCAGCAGTGCCGATACAGGGGTGAACACTGAAGCTTTCTTT.